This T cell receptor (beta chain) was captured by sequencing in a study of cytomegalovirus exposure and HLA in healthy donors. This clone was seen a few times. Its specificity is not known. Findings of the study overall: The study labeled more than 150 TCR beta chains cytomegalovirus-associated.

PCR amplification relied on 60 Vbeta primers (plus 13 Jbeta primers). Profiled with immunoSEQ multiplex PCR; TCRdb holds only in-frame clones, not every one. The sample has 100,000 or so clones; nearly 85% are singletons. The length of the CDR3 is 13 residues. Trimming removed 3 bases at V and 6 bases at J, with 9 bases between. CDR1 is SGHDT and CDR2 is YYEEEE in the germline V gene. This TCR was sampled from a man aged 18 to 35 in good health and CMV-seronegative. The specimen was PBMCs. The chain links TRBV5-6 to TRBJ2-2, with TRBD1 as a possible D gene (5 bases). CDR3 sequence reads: CASSSWTSGELFF. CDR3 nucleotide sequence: TGTGCCAGCAGCTCCTGGACATCCGGGGAGCTGTTTTTT.